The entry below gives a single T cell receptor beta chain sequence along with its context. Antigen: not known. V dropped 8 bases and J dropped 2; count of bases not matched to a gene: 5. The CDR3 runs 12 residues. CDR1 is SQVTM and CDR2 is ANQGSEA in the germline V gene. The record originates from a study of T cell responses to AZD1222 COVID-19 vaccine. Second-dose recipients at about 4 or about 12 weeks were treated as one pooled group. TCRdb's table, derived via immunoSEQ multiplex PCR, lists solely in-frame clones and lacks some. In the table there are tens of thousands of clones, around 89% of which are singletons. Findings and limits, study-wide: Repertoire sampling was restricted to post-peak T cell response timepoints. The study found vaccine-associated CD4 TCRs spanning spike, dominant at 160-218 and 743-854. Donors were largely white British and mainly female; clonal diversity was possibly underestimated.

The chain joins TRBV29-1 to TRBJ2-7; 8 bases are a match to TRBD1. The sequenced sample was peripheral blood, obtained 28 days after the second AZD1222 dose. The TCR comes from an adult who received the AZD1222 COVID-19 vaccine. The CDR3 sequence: CSFGTGPYEQYF. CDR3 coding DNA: TGCAGCTTCGGGACAGGTCCCTACGAGCAGTACTTC.